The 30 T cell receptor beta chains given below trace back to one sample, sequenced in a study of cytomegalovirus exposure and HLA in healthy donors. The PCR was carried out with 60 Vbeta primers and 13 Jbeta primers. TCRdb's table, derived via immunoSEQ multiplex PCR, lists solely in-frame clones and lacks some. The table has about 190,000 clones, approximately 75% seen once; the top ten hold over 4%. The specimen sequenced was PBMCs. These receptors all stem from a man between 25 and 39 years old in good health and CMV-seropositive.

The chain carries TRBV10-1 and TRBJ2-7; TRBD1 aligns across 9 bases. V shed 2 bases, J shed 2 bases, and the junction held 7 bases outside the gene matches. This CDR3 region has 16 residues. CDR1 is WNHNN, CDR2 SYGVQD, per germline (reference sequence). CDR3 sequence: CASSEGNRGRPYEQYF. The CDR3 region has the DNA TGCGCCAGCAGTGAGGGGAACAGGGGGCGCCCCTACGAGCAGTACTTC.

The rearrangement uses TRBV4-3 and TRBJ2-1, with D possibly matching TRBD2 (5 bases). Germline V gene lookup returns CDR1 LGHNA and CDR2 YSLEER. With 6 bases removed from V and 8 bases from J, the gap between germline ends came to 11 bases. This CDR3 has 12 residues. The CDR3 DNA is TGCGCCAGCAGAGAGTCGGGGTATGAGCAGTTCTTC. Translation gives CASRESGYEQFF.

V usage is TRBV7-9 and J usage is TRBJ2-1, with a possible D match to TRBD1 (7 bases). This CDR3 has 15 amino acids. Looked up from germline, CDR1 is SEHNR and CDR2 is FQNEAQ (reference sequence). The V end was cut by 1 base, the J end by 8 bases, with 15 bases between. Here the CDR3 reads CASSLGQGWEDEQFF. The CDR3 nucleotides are TGTGCCAGCAGCTTAGGACAGGGCTGGGAGGATGAGCAGTTCTTC.

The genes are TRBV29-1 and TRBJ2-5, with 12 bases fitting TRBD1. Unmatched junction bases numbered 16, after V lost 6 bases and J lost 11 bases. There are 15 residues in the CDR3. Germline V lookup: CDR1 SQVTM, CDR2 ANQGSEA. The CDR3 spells CSVGDQGQGAAEQYF. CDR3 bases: TGCAGCGTGGGTGATCAGGGACAGGGGGCCGCGGAGCAGTACTTC.

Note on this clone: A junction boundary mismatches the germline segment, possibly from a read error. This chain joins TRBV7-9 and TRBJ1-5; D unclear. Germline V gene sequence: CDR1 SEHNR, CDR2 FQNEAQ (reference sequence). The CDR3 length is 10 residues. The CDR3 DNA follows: TGTTCCAGCAGCCCTCCGCCCCAGCATTTT. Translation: CSSSPPPQHF.

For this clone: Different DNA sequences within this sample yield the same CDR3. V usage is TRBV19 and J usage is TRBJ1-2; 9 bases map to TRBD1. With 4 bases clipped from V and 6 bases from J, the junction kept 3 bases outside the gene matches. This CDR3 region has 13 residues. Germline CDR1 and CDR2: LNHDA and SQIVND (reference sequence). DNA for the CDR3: TGTGCCAGTAGTACGACAGGGGGAGATGGCTACACCTTC. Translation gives CASSTTGGDGYTF.

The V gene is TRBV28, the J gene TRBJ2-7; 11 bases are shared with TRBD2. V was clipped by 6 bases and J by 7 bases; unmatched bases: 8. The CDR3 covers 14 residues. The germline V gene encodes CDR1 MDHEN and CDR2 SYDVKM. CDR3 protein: CASSRTSGSSEQYF. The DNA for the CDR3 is TGTGCCAGCAGCAGGACTAGCGGGTCCTCTGAGCAGTACTTC.

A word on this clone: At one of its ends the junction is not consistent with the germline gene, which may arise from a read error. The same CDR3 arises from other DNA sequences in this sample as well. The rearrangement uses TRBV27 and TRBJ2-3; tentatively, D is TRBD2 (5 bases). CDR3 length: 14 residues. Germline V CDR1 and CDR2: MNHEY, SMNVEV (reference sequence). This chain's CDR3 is CASSFGLGWGTQYF. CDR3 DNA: TGCGCCAGCAGCTTCGGACTGGGATGGGGTACGCAGTATTTT.

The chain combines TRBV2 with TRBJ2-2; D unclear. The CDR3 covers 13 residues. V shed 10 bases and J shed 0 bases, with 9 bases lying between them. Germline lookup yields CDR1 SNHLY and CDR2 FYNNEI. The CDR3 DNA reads TGTGCCAACAGCCGTGCGAACACCGGGGAGCTGTTTTTT. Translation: CANSRANTGELFF.

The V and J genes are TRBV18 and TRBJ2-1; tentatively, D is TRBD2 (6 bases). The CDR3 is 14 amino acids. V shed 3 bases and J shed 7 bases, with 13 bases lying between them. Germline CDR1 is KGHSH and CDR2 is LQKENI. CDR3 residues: CASSPSGLLNEQFF. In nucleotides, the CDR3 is TGTGCCAGCTCACCCTCGGGACTCCTAAATGAGCAGTTCTTC. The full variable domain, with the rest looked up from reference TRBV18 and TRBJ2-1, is NAGVMQNPRHLVRRRGQEARLRCSPMKGHSHVYWYRQLPEEGLKFMVYLQKENIIDESGMPKERFSAEFPKEGPSILRIQQVVRGDSAAYFCASSPSGLLNEQFFGPGTRLTVL.

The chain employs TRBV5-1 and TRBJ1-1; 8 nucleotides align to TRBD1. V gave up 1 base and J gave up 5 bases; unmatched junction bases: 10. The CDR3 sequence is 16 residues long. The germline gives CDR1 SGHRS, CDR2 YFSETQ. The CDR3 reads CASSLNPGGAGTEAFF. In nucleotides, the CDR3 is TGCGCCAGCAGCTTGAATCCAGGGGGCGCGGGAACTGAAGCTTTCTTT.

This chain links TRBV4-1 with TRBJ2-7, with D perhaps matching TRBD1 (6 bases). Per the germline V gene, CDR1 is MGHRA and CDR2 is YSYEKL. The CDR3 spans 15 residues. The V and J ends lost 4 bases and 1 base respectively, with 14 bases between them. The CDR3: CASSLKDSQSYEQYF. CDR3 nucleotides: TGCGCCAGCAGCCTAAAGGACAGCCAATCCTACGAGCAGTACTTC.

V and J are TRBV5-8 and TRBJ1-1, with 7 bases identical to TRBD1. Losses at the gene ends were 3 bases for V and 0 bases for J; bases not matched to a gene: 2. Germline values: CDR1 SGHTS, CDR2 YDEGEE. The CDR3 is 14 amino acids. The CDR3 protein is CASSSGQMNTEAFF. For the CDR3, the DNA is TGTGCCAGCAGCTCGGGACAGATGAACACTGAAGCTTTCTTT.

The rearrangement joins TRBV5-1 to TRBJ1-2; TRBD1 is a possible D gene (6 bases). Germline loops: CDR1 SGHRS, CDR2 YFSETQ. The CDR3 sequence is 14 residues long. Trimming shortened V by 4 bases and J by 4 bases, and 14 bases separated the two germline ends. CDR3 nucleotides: TGCGCCAGCAGCATGACAGGCCGGGGCTATGGCTACACCTTC. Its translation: CASSMTGRGYGYTF.

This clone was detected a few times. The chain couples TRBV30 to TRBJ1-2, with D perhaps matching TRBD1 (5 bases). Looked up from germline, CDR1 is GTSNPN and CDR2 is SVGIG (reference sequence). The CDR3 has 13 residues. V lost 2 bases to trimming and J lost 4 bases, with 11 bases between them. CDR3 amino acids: CAWSQGIGYGYTF. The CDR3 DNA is TGTGCCTGGAGTCAGGGAATCGGCTATGGCTACACCTTC.

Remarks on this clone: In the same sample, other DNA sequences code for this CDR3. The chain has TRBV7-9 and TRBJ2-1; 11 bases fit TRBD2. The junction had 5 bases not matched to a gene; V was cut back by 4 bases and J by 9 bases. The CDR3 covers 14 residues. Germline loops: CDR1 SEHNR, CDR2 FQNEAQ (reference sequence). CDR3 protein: CASSSGTSGGEQFF. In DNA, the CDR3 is TGTGCCAGCAGCTCAGGGACTAGCGGAGGTGAGCAGTTCTTC.

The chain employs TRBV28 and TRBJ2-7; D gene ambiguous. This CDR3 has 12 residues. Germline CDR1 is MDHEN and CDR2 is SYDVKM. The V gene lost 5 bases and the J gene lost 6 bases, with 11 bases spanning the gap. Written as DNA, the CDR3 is TGTGCCAGCAGTACAACAACACGCGAGCAGTACTTC. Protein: CASSTTTREQYF. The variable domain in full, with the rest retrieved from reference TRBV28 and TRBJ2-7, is DVKVTQSSRYLVKRTGEKVFLECVQDMDHENMFWYRQDPGLGLRLIYFSYDVKMKEKGDIPEGYSVSREKKERFSLILESASTNQTSMYLCASSTTTREQYFGPGTRLTVT.

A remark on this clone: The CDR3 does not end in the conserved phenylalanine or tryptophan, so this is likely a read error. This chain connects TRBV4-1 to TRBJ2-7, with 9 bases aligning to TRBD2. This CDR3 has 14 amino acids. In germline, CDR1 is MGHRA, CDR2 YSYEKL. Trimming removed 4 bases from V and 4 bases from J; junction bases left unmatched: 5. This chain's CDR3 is CASSPRSGGYEQYL. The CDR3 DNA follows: TGCGCCAGCAGCCCCCGGAGCGGGGGGTACGAGCAGTACCTC.

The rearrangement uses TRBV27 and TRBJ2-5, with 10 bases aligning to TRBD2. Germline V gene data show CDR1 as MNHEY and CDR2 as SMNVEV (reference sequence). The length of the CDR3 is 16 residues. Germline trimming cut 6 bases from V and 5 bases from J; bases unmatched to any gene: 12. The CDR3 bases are TGTGCCAGCAGCTTCCGGGCTAGCGGGAGAGGGGAGACCCAGTACTTC. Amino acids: CASSFRASGRGETQYF.

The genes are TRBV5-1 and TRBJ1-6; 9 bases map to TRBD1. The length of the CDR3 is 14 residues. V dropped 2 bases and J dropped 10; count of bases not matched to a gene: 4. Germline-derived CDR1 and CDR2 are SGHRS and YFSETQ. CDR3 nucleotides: TGCGCCAGCAGCTTTGGGACAGGGAACTCACCCCTCCACTTT. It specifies CASSFGTGNSPLHF.

CDR3 nucleotide sequence: TGTGCCACCGTGACTGGTCGGGGTGGGAATGAGCAGTTCTTC. It encodes CATVTGRGGNEQFF. J is TRBJ2-1 and V is TRBV28, with D tentatively TRBD2 (5 bases). The ends were cut back, 10 bases at V and 7 bases at J, with 20 bases in the middle. CDR3 size: 14 residues. Germline V gives CDR1 MDHEN, CDR2 SYDVKM.

CDR3 sequence: CASSPDTDPYEQYF. CDR3 nucleotide sequence: TGTGCCAGCAGCCCGGACACCGATCCCTACGAGCAGTACTTC. The genes are TRBV7-9 and TRBJ2-7; D possibly corresponds to TRBD1 (5 bases). The germline V gene encodes CDR1 SEHNR and CDR2 FQNEAQ (reference sequence). The V end was cut by 5 bases, the J end by 2 bases, with 13 bases between. This CDR3 has 14 amino acids.

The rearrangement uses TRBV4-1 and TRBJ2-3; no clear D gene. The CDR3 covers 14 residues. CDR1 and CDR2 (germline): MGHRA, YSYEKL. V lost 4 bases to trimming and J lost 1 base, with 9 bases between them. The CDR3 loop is CASSLKIGTDTQYF. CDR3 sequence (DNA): TGCGCCAGCAGCCTTAAAATAGGCACAGATACGCAGTATTTT.

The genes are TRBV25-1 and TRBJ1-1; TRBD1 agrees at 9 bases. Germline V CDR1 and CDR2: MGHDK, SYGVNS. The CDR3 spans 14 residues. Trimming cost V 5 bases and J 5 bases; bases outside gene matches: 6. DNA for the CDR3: TGTGCCAGCAGTTTACAGGGGGCGAGAACTGAAGCTTTCTTT. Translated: CASSLQGARTEAFF.

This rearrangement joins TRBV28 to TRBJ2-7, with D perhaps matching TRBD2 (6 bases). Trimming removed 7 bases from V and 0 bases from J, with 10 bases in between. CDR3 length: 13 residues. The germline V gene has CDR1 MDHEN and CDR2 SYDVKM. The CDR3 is CASNRGSSYEQYF. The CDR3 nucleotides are TGTGCCAGCAACCGGGGGTCCTCCTACGAGCAGTACTTC.

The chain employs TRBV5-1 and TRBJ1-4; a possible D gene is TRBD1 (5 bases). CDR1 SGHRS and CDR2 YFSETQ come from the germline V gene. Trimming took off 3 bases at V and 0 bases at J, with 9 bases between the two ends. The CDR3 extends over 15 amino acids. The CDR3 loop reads CASSSQGATNEKLFF. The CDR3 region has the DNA TGCGCCAGCAGCTCCCAAGGGGCAACTAATGAAAAACTGTTTTTT.

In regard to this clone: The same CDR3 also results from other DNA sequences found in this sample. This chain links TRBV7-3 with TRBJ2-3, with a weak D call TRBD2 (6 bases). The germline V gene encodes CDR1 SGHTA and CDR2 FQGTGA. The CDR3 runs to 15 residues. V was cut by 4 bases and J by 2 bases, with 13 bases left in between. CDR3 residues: CASSSRGGYTDTQYF. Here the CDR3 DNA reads TGTGCCAGCAGCTCCCGGGGAGGCTACACAGATACGCAGTATTTT.

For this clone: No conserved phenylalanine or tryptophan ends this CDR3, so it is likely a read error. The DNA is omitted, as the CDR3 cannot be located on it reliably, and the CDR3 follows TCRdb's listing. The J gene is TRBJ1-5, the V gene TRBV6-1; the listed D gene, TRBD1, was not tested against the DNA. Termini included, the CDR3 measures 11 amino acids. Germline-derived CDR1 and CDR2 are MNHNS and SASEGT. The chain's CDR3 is CASGEAGQSVL.

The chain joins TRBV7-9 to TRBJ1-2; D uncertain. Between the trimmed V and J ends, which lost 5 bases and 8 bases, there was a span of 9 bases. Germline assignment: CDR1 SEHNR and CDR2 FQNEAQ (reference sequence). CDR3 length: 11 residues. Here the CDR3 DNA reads TGTGCCAGCAGCCAACTGACAGGCTACACCTTC. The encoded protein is CASSQLTGYTF. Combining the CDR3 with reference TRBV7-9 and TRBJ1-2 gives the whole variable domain DTGVSQNPRHKITKRGQNVTFRCDPISEHNRLYWYRQTLGQGPEFLTYFQNEAQLEKSRLLSDRFSAERPKGSFSTLEIQRTEQGDSAMYLCASSQLTGYTFGSGTRLTVV.

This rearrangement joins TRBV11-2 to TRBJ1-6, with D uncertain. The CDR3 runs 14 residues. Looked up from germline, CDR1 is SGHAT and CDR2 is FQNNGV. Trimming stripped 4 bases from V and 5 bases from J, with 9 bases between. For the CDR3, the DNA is TGTGCCAGCAGCTCCCGGACTGATAATTCACCCCTCCACTTT. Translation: CASSSRTDNSPLHF.